This T cell receptor (beta chain) emerged from a study of early T cells in non-severe SARS-CoV-2 infection. Study as a whole: Unpaired chains resulted from sequencing bulk RNA of unsorted whole blood.

This clonotype was picked up a small number of times. Its antigen is currently unknown. Individual cDNA molecules received unique molecular identifiers during library preparation. TCRdb used MiXCR to reprocess the 5' RACE reads, holding one entry per CDR3 protein. This table has some 96,000 distinct CDR3 sequences, over 10% appearing once. Germline V gene lookup returns CDR1 SGHTA and CDR2 FQGNSA. The CDR3 is 16 amino acids. After removal of 4 bases from V and 3 bases from J, the junction contained 7 bases not matched to a gene. The study, taken as a whole, reports: Private and CD4 specificities were missed by VDJdb matching, which favored anti-spike CD8 responses.

The sequence was obtained from an adult who was a healthcare worker with PCR-confirmed SARS-CoV-2 infection or an uninfected control (not recorded which). This sequence joins TRBV7-2 and TRBJ2-7; 12 nucleotides line up with TRBD2. The source material was whole blood. This chain's CDR3 is CASSSSSSGGVYEQYF. The CDR3 nucleotides are TGTGCCAGCAGCTCATCCTCTAGCGGGGGGGTCTACGAGCAGTACTTC.